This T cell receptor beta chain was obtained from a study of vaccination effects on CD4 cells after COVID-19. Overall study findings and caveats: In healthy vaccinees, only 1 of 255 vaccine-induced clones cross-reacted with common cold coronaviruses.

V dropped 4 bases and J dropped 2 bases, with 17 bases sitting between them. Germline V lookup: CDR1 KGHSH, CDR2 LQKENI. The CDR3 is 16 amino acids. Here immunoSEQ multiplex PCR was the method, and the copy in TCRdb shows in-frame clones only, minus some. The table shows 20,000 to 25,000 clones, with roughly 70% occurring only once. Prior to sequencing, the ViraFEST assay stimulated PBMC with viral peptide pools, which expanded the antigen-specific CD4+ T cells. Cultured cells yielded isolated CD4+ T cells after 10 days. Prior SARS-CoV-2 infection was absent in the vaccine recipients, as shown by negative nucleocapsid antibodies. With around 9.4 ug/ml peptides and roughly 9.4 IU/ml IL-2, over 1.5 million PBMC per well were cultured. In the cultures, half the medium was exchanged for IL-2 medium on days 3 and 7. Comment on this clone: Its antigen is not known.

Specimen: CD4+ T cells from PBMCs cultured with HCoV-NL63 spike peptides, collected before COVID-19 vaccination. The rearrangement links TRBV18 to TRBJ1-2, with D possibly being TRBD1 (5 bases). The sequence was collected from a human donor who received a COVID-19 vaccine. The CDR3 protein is CASSRVNLGPNYGYTF. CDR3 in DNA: TGTGCCAGCTCACGGGTTAATCTGGGGCCGAACTATGGCTACACCTTC.